This TCR beta chain was captured in a study of blood T cell repertoires in COVID-19 (dated by TCRdb to 2020 to 2022). General notes on the study: Collaborator samples came from the United States, Italy and Spain and covered acute and convalescent phases of COVID-19. Where available, HLA class I and class II types were obtained from metadata supplied by the sample provider rather than from assay-based typing. The prospective study material was composed of cDNA or gDNA derived from T cells, B-cell-depleted T cells, or PBMCs. The repertoires were made available in a free public database intended to serve as a resource for research on the immune response to SARS-CoV-2. Deeply sampled blood TCRbeta repertoires from subjects exposed to, actively infected with, or recovered from COVID-19 were included in the dataset. Nearly every sample came with metadata listing a de-identified subject ID, COVID-19 status, age in years and sex. The samples were drawn from the first 160 participants of the ongoing ImmuneRACE study and from 950 to 1,500 subjects provided by 6 global collaborators.

A note on this clone: Its antigen is currently not known. One base away there is no much larger clone; base qualities are not given.

Trimming leaves V shorter by 0 bases and J shorter by 8 bases, with the junction holding 3 bases beyond the gene matches. The CDR3 runs 13 amino acids, cysteine and phenylalanine included. This entry keeps only the CDR3 DNA: 39 bases, framed from base 1. CDR1 LNHDA and CDR2 SQIVND are derived from the germline V gene (reference sequence). Overall study results and their limits: The quantity of clinical and demographic metadata differed by source and by participant and was supplied without curation.

TCRbeta CDR3 regions were amplified from genomic DNA by means of the immunoSEQ Assay, a bias-controlled multiplex PCR. The original methods were these. Nucleated cell counts per sample were estimated from amplification of reference gene primers within the assay. Sequence reads were collapsed and filtered to measure the absolute abundance of every unique TCRbeta CDR3 rearrangement. For each sample, productive Simpson clonality was calculated as the square root of Simpson's diversity index across productive rearrangements. The table comes from immuneACCESS by way of TCRdb, which keeps in-frame sequences with V and J called. Part of the clones is missing from these tables; in studies checked, under half for an unresolved V gene and the rest for unknown reasons. The V and J calls and clone size were taken over from that table, and D and trimming were inferred from the DNA. The sample profile shows roughly 70,000 clones; under 90% of them were found once. The ten biggest clones cover approximately 1.5% of the sample.

Each collaborating institution followed its own protocols to collect whole blood in K2EDTA tubes. Collaborator samples were shipped for TCRbeta analysis as frozen whole blood, isolated PBMCs, or DNA extracted from either sample type. The receptor was isolated from a man between 60 and 70 years old with acute or convalescent COVID-19. Sequencing input: peripheral blood. The sequence links TRBV19 to TRBJ1-1; 7 bases in between match TRBD1. The CDR3 sequence is CASSIDRGQEAFF. The bases read TGTGCCAGTAGTATAGATCGGGGACAGGAAGCTTTCTTT.